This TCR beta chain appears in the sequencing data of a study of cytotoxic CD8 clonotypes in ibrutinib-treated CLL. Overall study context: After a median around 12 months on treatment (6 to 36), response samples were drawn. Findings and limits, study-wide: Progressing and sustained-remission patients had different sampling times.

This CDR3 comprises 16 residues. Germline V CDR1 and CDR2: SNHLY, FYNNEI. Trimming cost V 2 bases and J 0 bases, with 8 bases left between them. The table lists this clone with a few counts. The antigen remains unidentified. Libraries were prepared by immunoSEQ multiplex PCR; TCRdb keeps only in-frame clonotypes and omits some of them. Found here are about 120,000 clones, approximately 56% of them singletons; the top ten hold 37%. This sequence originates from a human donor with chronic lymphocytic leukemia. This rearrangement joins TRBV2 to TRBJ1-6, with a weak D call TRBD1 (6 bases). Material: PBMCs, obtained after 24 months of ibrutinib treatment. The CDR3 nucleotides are TGTGCCAGCAGTGAACAGGGGAGCTCCTATAATTCACCCCTCCACTTT. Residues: CASSEQGSSYNSPLHF.